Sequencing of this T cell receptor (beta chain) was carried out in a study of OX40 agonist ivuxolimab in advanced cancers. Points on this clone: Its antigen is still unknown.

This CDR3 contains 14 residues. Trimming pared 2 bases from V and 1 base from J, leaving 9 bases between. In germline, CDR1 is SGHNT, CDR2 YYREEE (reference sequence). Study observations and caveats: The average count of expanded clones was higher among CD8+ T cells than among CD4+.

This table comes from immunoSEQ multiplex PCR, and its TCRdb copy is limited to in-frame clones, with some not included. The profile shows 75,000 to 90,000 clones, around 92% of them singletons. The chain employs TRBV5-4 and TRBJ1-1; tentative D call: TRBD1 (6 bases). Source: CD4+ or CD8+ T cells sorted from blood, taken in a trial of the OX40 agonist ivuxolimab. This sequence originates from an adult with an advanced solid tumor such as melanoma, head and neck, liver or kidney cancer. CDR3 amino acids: CASSFRGGNTEAFF. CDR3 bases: TGTGCCAGCAGCTTTAGGGGGGGGAACACTGAAGCTTTCTTT.